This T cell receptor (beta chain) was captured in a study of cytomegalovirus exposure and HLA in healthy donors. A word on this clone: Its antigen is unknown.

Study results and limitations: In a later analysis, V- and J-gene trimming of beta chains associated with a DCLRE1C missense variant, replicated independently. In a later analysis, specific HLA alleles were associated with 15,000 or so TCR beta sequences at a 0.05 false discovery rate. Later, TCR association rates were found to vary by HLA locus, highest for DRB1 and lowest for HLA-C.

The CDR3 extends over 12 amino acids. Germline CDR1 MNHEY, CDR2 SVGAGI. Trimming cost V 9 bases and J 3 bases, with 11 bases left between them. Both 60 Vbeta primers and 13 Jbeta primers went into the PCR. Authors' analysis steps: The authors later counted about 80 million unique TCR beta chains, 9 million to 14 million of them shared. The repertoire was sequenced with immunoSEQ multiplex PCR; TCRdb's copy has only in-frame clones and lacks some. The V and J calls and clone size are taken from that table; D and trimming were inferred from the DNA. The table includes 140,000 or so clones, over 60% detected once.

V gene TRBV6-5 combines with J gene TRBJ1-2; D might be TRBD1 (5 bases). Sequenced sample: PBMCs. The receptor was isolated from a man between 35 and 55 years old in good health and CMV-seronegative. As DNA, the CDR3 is TGTGCCAGTTCCCGGGGGGACTATGGCTACACCTTC. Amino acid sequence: CASSRGDYGYTF.